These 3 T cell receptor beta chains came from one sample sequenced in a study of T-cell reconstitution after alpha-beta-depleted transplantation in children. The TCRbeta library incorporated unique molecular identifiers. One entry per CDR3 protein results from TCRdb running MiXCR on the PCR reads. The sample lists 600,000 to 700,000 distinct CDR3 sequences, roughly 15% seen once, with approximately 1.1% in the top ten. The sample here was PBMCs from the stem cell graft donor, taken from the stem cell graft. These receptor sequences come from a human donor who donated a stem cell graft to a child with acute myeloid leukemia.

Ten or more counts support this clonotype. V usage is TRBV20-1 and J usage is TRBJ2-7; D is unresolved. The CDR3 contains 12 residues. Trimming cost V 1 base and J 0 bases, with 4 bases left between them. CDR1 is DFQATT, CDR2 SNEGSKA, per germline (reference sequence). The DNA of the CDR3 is TGCAGTGCTAGAGGACACTCCTACGAGCAGTACTTC. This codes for CSARGHSYEQYF.

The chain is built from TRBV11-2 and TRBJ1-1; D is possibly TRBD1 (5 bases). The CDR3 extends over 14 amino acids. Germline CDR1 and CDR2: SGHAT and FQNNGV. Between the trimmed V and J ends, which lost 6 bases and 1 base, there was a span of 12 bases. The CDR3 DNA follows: TGTGCCAGCAGGAATTCGGGACCGAACACTGAAGCTTTCTTT. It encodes CASRNSGPNTEAFF.

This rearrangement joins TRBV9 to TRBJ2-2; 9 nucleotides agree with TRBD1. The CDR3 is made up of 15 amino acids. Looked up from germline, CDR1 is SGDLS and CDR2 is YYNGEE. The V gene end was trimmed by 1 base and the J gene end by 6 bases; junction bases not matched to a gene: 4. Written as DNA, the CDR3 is TGTGCCAGCAGCGTATCGACAGGGGGGTCCGGGGAGCTGTTTTTT. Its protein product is CASSVSTGGSGELFF.